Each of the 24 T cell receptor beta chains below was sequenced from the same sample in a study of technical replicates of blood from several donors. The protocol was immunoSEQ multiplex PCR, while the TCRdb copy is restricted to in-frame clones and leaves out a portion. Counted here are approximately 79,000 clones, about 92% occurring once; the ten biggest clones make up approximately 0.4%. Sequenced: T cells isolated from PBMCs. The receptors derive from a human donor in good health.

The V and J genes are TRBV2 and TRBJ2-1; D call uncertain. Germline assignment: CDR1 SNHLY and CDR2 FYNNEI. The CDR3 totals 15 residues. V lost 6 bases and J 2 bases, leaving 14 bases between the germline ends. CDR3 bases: TGTGCCAGCAGCCGAGTCGGAGAGACCTACAATGAGCAGTTCTTC. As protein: CASSRVGETYNEQFF.

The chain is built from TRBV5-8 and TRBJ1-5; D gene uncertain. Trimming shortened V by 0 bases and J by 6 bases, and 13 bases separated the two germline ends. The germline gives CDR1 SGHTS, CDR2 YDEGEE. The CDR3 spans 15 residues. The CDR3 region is CASSLESWAIQPQHF. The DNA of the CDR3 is TGTGCCAGCAGCTTGGAATCCTGGGCGATTCAGCCCCAGCATTTT.

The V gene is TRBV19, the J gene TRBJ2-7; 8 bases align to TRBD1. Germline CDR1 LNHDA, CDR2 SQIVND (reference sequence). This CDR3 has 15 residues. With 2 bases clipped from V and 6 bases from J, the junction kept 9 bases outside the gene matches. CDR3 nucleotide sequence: TGTGCCAGTAGTATACAGGGGACAGGAGTCAGCGAGCAGTACTTC. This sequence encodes CASSIQGTGVSEQYF.

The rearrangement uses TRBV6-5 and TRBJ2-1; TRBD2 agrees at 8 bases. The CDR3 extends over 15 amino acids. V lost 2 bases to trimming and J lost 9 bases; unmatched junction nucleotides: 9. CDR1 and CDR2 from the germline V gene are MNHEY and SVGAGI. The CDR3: CASSYELAGVSEQFF. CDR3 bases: TGTGCCAGCAGTTACGAGCTAGCGGGTGTCTCTGAGCAGTTCTTC.

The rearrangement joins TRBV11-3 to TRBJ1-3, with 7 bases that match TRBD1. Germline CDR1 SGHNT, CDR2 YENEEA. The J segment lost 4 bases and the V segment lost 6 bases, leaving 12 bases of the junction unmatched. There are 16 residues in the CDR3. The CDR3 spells CASRSHLTGPGNTIYF. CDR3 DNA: TGTGCCAGCAGGAGCCACCTGACAGGGCCGGGAAACACCATATATTTT.

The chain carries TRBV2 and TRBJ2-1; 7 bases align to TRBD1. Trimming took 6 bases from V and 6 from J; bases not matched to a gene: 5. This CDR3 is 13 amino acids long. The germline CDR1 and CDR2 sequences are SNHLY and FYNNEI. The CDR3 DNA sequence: TGTGCCAGCAGGGCCTGGGACAGCAATGAGCAGTTCTTC. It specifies CASRAWDSNEQFF.

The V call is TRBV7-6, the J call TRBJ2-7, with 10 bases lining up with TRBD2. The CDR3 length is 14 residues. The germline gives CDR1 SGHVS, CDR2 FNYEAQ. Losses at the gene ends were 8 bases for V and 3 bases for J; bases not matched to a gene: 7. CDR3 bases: TGTGCCAGCGGCGGGCTAGCGGGAGTCTACGAGCAGTACTTC. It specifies CASGGLAGVYEQYF.

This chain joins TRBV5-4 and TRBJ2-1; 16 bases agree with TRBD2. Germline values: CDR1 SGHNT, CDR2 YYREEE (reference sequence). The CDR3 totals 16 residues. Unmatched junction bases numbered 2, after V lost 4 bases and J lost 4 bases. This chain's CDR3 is CASSGGLAGGYNEQFF. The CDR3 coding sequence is TGTGCCAGCAGCGGGGGACTAGCGGGAGGGTACAATGAGCAGTTCTTC.

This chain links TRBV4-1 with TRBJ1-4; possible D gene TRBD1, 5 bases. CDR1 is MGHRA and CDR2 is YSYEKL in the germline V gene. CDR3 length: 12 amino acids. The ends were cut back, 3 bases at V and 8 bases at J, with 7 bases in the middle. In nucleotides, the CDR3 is TGCGCCAGCAGCCAGCGGGGGGAAAAACTGTTTTTT. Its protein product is CASSQRGEKLFF.

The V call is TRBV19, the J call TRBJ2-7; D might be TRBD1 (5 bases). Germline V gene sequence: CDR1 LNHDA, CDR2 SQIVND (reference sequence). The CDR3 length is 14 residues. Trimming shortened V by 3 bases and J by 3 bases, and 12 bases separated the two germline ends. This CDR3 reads CASSMLIQGYEQYF. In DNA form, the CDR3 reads TGTGCCAGTAGTATGTTGATTCAGGGCTACGAGCAGTACTTC.

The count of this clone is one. As DNA, the CDR3 is TGTGCCAGCAGCCATATACTCAGGGGGAGCAATCAGCCCCAGCATTTT. As protein: CASSHILRGSNQPQHF. The chain is built from TRBV4-2 and TRBJ1-5; the match to TRBD1 covers 7 bases. This CDR3 has 16 residues. J was trimmed by 1 base and V by 3 bases; bases with no gene match: 6. Germline V CDR1 and CDR2: LGHNA, YNFKEQ.

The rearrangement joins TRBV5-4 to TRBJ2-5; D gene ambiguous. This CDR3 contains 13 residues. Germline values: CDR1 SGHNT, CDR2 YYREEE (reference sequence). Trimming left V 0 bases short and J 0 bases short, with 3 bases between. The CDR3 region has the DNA TGTGCCAGCAGCTTGGGCGACCAAGAGACCCAGTACTTC. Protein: CASSLGDQETQYF.

In DNA form, the CDR3 reads TGTGCCAGCAGCTTAGTCGGAGATACGCAGTATTTT. It is translated as CASSLVGDTQYF. This chain joins TRBV13 and TRBJ2-3; D unresolved. With 1 base removed from V and 5 bases from J, the gap between germline ends came to 4 bases. The CDR3 sequence is 12 residues long. CDR1 and CDR2 from the germline V gene are PRHDT and FYEKMQ (reference sequence).

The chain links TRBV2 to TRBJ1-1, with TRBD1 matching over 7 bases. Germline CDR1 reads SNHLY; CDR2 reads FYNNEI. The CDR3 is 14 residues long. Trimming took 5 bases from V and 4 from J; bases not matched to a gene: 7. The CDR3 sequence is CASSPRQGGTEAFF. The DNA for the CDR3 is TGTGCCAGCAGTCCTCGACAGGGTGGCACTGAAGCTTTCTTT.

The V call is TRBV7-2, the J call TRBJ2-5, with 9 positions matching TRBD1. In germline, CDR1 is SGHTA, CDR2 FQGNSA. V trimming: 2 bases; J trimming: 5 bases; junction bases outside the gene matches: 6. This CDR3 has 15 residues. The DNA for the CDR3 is TGTGCCAGCAGCTTATGGGGACAGGGCGGGGAGACCCAGTACTTC. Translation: CASSLWGQGGETQYF.

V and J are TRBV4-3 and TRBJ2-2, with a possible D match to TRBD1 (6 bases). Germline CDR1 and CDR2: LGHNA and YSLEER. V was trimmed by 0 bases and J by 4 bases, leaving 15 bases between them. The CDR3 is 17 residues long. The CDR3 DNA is TGCGCCAGCAGCCAAGATTGGGGGCAGCCGCGCACCGGGGAGCTGTTTTTT. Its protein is CASSQDWGQPRTGELFF.

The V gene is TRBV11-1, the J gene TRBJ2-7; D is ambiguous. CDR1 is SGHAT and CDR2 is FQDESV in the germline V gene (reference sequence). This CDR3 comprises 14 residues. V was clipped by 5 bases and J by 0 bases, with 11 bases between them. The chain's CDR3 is CASSISFISYEQYF. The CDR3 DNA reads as TGTGCCAGCAGCATTAGTTTTATCTCCTACGAGCAGTACTTC.

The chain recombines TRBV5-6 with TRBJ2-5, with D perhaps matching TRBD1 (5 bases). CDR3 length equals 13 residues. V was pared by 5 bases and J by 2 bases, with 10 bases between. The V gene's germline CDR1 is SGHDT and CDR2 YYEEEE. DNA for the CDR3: TGTGCCAGCAGTATACAGGCACAAGAGACCCAGTACTTC. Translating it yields CASSIQAQETQYF.

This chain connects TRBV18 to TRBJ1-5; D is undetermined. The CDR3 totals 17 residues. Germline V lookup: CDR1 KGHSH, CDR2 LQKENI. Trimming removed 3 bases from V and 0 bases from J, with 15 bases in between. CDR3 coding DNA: TGTGCCAGCTCACCTGGCCAAGGAGATTATAGCAATCAGCCCCAGCATTTT. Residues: CASSPGQGDYSNQPQHF.

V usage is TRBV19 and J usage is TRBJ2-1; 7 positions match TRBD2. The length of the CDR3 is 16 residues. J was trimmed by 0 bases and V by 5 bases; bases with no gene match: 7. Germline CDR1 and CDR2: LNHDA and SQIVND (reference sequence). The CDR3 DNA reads TGTGCCAGTAGTGGGGTACTAGCGAGCTCCTACAATGAGCAGTTCTTC. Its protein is CASSGVLASSYNEQFF.

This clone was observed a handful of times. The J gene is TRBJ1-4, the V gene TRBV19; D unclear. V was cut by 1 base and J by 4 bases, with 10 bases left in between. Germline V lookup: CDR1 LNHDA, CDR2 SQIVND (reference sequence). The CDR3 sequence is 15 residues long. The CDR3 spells CASSIGGRNNEKLFF. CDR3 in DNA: TGTGCCAGTAGTATAGGAGGGAGGAATAATGAAAAACTGTTTTTT. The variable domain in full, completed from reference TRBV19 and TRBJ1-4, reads DGGITQSPKYLFRKEGQNVTLSCEQNLNHDAMYWYRQDPGQGLRLIYYSQIVNDFQKGDIAEGYSVSREKKESFPLTVTSAQKNPTAFYLCASSIGGRNNEKLFFGSGTQLSVL.

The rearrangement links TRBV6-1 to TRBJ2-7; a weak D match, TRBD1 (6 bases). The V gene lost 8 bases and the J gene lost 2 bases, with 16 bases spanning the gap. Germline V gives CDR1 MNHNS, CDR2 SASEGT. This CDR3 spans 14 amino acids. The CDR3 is CASESRQVAYEQYF. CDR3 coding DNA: TGTGCCAGCGAGAGTAGACAGGTGGCCTACGAGCAGTACTTC.

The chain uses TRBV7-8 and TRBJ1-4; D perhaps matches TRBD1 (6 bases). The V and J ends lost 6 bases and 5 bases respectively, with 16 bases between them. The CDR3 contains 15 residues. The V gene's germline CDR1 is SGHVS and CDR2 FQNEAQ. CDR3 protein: CASRTETGLNEKLFF. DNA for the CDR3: TGTGCCAGCAGAACGGAGACAGGATTAAATGAAAAACTGTTTTTT.

The CDR3 here is CASRDRGLAKNIQYF. The CDR3, as DNA: TGTGCCAGCAGGGACAGGGGGCTAGCCAAAAACATTCAGTACTTC. The chain employs TRBV6-1 and TRBJ2-4, with 11 positions matching TRBD1. Germline CDR1 is MNHNS and CDR2 is SASEGT. The CDR3 sequence is 15 residues long. V lost 6 bases and J lost 0; bases outside the gene matches: 1.